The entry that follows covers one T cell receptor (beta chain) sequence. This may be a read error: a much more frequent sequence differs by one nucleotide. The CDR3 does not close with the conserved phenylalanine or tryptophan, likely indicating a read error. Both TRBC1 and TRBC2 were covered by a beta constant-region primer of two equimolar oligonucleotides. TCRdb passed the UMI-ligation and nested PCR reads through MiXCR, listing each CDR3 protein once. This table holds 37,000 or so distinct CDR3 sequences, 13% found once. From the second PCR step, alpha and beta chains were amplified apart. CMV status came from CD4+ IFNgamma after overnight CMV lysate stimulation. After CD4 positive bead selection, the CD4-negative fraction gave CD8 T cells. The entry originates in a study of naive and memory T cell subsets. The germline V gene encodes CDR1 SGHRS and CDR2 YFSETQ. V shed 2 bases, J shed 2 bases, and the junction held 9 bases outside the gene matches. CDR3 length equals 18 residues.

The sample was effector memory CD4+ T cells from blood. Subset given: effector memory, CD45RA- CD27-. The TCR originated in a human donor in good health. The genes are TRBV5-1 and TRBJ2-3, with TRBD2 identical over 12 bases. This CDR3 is CASSLHMTSGSFTDTQYS. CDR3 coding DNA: TGCGCCAGCAGCTTACATATGACTAGCGGGAGTTTCACAGATACGCAGTATTCT.